The text below deals with one T cell receptor (beta chain). As yet, its antigen is unknown. PCR was performed using 60 Vbeta and 13 Jbeta primers. The assay was immunoSEQ multiplex PCR, and TCRdb's table has in-frame clones only and misses some. The data show fewer than 140,000 clones, around 85% seen once. This sample stems from a study of cytomegalovirus exposure and HLA in healthy donors. General observations from the study: A missense DCLRE1C variant was associated with V- and J-gene trimming of TCR beta chains in a later analysis, and an independent cohort replicated the association. A further, later analysis showed that HLA-associated TCR beta chains (compared with equally common others) were more clonally expanded.

Germline V gives CDR1 SGHRS, CDR2 YFSETQ. The CDR3 consists of 14 residues. Trimming took off 0 bases at V and 7 bases at J, with 14 bases between the two ends. The sequence was obtained from a man between 60 and 70 years old in good health and CMV-seronegative. Sequences were obtained from PBMCs. V gene TRBV5-1 combines with J gene TRBJ2-7, with a weak D call TRBD2 (6 bases). The DNA of the CDR3 is TGCGCCAGCAGCTTGGATACGCCGCGGGGTGAGCAGTACGTC. Amino acids: CASSLDTPRGEQYV.